One and the same sample provided the 9 T cell receptor beta chains below, sequenced in a study of cytomegalovirus exposure and HLA in healthy donors. PCR was performed using 60 Vbeta and 13 Jbeta primers. Produced via immunoSEQ multiplex PCR; TCRdb's table is partial and in-frame only. Of tens of thousands of clones listed, just under 80% are singletons. Sequenced material: PBMCs. These TCRs come from a middle-aged woman in good health and CMV-seronegative.

V gene TRBV9 combines with J gene TRBJ2-3; 7 positions agree with TRBD2. This CDR3 is built from 16 residues. The ends lost 5 bases at V and 1 base at J; junction bases unmatched: 10. Looked up from germline, CDR1 is SGDLS and CDR2 is YYNGEE. CDR3 DNA sequence: TGTGCCAGCAGTACTTTGACTAGCAGAGGCACAGATACGCAGTATTTT. This codes for CASSTLTSRGTDTQYF.

This chain connects TRBV19 to TRBJ1-1; 12 bases are shared with TRBD1. V shed 8 bases, J shed 10 bases, and the junction held 8 bases outside the gene matches. The CDR3 sequence is 13 residues long. Per the germline V gene, CDR1 is LNHDA and CDR2 is SQIVND (reference sequence). The CDR3 DNA reads as TGTGCCAGTCTCACCGGGACAGGGGGCGTAGCTTTCTTT. This sequence encodes CASLTGTGGVAFF.

This clone was seen a single time. The chain uses TRBV4-2 and TRBJ1-2, with 8 bases lining up with TRBD1. The CDR3 spans 17 residues. The J segment lost 4 bases and the V segment lost 4 bases, leaving 14 bases of the junction unmatched. Germline V gene lookup returns CDR1 LGHNA and CDR2 YNFKEQ. CDR3 DNA: TGTGCCAGCAGCCCCCGGACAGGGACAGACGTGGGCTATGGCTACACCTTC. It yields the protein CASSPRTGTDVGYGYTF.

The chain has TRBV10-3 and TRBJ1-1, with 9 bases lining up with TRBD1. The CDR3 runs 15 residues. V lost 6 bases and J lost 8; bases outside the gene matches: 13. CDR1 and CDR2 from the germline V gene are ENHRY and SYGVKD. Here the CDR3 reads CAIRRTGDFGSEAFF. The CDR3 DNA reads TGTGCCATCAGGAGGACAGGGGACTTTGGGAGCGAAGCTTTCTTT.

The chain is built from TRBV6-6 and TRBJ2-5; a possible D gene is TRBD1 (6 bases). CDR1 is MNHNY, CDR2 SVGAGI, per germline (reference sequence). V was trimmed by 2 bases and J by 0 bases, leaving 7 bases between them. The CDR3 consists of 14 residues. CDR3 region: CASSYRGNQETQYF. CDR3 DNA sequence: TGTGCCAGCAGTTACAGGGGGAACCAAGAGACCCAGTACTTC.

V usage is TRBV6-5 and J usage is TRBJ2-1; a weak D match, TRBD2 (6 bases). Looked up from germline, CDR1 is MNHEY and CDR2 is SVGAGI. The CDR3 runs 11 residues. V lost 7 bases, J lost 9 bases, and 10 bases lay in between. CDR3 in amino acids: CASKGGTEQFF. The DNA of the CDR3 is TGTGCCAGCAAAGGCGGGACTGAGCAGTTCTTC.

The rearrangement links TRBV19 to TRBJ1-2, with a weak D call TRBD1 (5 bases). Per germline, CDR1 LNHDA and CDR2 SQIVND (reference sequence). V shed 7 bases and J shed 0 bases, with 15 bases lying between them. The CDR3 consists of 15 residues. In DNA form, the CDR3 reads TGTGCCAGTAACACTGATTGGGGGGCTAACTATGGCTACACCTTC. Translating it yields CASNTDWGANYGYTF.

As concerns this clone: The sample contains more than one DNA sequence encoding this CDR3. The gene calls are TRBV7-9 and TRBJ2-7, with 7 bases fitting TRBD1. Germline lookup yields CDR1 SEHNR and CDR2 FQNEAQ (reference sequence). The ends lost 0 bases at V and 3 bases at J; junction bases unmatched: 17. This CDR3 is 19 amino acids long. CDR3: CASSLAGRATGRLGYEQYF. CDR3 sequence (DNA): TGTGCCAGCAGCTTAGCCGGCCGAGCGACAGGGAGATTGGGCTACGAGCAGTACTTC.

In its sample, this clone was seen once. The chain uses TRBV27 and TRBJ2-1; TRBD2 agrees at 8 bases. This CDR3 has 12 amino acids. V was pared by 6 bases and J by 8 bases, with 3 bases of the junction left unmatched. From germline, CDR1 is MNHEY and CDR2 SMNVEV (reference sequence). The CDR3 nucleotides are TGTGCCAGCAGGCGGGGGGTAGATGAGCAGTTCTTC. Protein product: CASRRGVDEQFF.